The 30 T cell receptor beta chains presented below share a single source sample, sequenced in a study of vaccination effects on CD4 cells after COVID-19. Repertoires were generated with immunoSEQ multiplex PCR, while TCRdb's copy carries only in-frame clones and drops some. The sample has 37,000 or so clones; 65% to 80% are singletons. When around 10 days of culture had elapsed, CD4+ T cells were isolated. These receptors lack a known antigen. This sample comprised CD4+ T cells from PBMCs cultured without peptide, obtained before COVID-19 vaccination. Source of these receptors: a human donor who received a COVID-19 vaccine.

CDR3 protein: CASSTGISYNEQFF. In nucleotides, the CDR3 is TGTGCCAGCAGTACAGGGATCTCCTACAATGAGCAGTTCTTC. V usage is TRBV6-2 or TRBV6-3 and J usage is TRBJ2-1; D perhaps matches TRBD1 (6 bases). CDR1 is MNHEY, CDR2 SVGEGT, per germline. The CDR3 extends over 14 amino acids. Between the trimmed V and J ends, which lost 5 bases and 0 bases, there was a span of 8 bases.

The CDR3 is CASSLEVAGVGETQYF. In DNA form, the CDR3 reads TGTGCCAGCAGCTTGGAGGTAGCGGGAGTTGGGGAGACCCAGTACTTC. The gene calls are TRBV5-4 and TRBJ2-5; 9 bases map to TRBD2. The CDR3 has 16 residues. J was trimmed by 5 bases and V by 0 bases; bases with no gene match: 8. Germline CDR1 SGHNT, CDR2 YYREEE (reference sequence).

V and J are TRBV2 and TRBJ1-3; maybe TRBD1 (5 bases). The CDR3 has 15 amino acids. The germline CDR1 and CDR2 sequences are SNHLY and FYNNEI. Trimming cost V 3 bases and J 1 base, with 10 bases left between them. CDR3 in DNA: TGTGCCAGCAGTGATAGTACAGGTTCTGGAAACACCATATATTTT. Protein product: CASSDSTGSGNTIYF. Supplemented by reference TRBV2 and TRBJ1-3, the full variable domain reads EPEVTQTPSHQVTQMGQEVILRCVPISNHLYFYWYRQILGQKVEFLVSFYNNEISEKSEIFDDQFSVERPDGSNFTLKIRSTKLEDSAMYFCASSDSTGSGNTIYFGEGSWLTVV.

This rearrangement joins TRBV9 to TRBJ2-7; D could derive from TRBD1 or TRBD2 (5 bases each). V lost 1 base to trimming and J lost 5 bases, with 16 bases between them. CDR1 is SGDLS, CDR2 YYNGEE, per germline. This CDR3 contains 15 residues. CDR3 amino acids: CASSVTPGTKDEQYF. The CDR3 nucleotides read TGTGCCAGCAGCGTAACCCCCGGGACGAAGGACGAGCAGTACTTC.

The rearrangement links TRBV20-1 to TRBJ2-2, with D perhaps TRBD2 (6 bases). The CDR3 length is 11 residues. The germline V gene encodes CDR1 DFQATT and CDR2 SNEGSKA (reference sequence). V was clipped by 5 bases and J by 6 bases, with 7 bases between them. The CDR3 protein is CSAGRSGELFF. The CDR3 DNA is TGCAGTGCTGGGAGGTCCGGGGAGCTGTTTTTT.

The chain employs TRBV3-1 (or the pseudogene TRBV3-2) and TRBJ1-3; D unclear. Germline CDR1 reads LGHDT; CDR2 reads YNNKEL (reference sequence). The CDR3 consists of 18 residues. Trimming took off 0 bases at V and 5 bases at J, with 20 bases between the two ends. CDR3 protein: CASSQDRIRPADRNTIYF. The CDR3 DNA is TGTGCCAGCAGCCAAGACAGGATACGGCCAGCAGATAGAAACACCATATATTTT.

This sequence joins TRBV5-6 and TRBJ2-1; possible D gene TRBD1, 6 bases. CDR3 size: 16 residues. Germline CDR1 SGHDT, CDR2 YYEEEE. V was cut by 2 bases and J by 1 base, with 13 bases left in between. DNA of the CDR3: TGTGCCAGCAGCTTTGTCGGCCAGGGGTCCTACAATGAGCAGTTCTTC. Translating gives CASSFVGQGSYNEQFF.

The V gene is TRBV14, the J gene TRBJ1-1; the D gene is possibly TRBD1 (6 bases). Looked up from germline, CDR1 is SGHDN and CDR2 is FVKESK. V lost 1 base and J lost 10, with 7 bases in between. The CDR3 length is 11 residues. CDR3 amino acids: CASSQGRGAFF. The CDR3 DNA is TGTGCCAGCAGCCAAGGCAGGGGAGCTTTCTTT. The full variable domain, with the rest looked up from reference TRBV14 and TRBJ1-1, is EAGVTQFPSHSVIEKGQTVTLRCDPISGHDNLYWYRRVMGKEIKFLLHFVKESKQDESGMPNNRFLAERTGGTYSTLKVQPAELEDSGVYFCASSQGRGAFFGQGTRLTVV.

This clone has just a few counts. CDR3 DNA sequence: TGCGCCAGCAGCCAGAGCGGGACAGGGGTCACCGGGGAGCTGTTTTTT. This translates into CASSQSGTGVTGELFF. The chain joins TRBV4-3 to TRBJ2-2; 10 bases match TRBD1. The V gene's germline CDR1 is LGHNA and CDR2 YSLEER. V was clipped by 3 bases and J by 4 bases; unmatched bases: 5. This CDR3 has 16 amino acids.

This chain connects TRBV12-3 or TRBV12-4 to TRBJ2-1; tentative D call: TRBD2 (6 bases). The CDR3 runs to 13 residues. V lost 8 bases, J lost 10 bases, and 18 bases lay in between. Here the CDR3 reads CASVGAAGREQFF. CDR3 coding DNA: TGTGCCAGCGTCGGAGCGGCAGGGAGGGAGCAGTTCTTC.

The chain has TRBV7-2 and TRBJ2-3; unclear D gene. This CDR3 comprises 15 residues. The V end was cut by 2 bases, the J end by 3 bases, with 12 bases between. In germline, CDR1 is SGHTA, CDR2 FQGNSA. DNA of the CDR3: TGTGCCAGCAGCTTAACCCCGTCCACGACAGATACGCAGTATTTT. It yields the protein CASSLTPSTTDTQYF.

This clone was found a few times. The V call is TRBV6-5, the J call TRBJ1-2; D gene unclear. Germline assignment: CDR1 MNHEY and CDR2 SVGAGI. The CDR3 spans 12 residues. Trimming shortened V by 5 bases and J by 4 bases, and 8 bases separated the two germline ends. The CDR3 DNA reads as TGTGCCAGCAGTACCCCGACCTATGGCTACACCTTC. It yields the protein CASSTPTYGYTF.

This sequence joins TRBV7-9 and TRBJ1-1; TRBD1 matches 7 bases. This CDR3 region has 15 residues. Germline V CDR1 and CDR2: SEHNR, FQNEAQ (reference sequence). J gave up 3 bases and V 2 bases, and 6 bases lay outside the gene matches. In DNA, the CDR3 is TGTGCCAGCAGCTTACAGGGGGGGCTCGACACTGAAGCTTTCTTT. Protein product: CASSLQGGLDTEAFF.

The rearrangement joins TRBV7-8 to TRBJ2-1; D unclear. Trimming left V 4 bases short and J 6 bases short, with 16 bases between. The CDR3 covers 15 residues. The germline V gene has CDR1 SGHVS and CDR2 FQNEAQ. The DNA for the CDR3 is TGTGCCAGCAGCTCCCGCCCCAGCATACCCAATGAGCAGTTCTTC. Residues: CASSSRPSIPNEQFF.

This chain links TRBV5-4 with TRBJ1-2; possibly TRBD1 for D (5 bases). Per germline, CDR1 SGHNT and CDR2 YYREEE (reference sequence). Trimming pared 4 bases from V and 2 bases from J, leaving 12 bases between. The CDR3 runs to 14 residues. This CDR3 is CASSLTATNYGYTF. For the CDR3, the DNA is TGTGCCAGCAGCCTGACAGCGACAAACTATGGCTACACCTTC.

CDR3 coding DNA: TGTGCCAGCAGCCAAGTCATGGGGGGCATTGGAAACACCATATATTTT. It codes for CASSQVMGGIGNTIYF. V usage is TRBV3-1 (or the pseudogene TRBV3-2) and J usage is TRBJ1-3; D is possibly TRBD1 (6 bases). This CDR3 is built from 16 residues. The V end lost 1 base, the J end lost 3 bases, and 13 bases lay between the germline ends. CDR1 is LGHDT, CDR2 YNNKEL, per germline (reference sequence).

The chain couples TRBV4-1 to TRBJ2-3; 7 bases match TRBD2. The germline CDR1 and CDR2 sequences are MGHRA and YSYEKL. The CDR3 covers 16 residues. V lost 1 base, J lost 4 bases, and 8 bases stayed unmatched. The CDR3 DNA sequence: TGCGCCAGCAGCCAAGGTCTTGCGGGAGAAGCAGATACGCAGTATTTT. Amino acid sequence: CASSQGLAGEADTQYF.

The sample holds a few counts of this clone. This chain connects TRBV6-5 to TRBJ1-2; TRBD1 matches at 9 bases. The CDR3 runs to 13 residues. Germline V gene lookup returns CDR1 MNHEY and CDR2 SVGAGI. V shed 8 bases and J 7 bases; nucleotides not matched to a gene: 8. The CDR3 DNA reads TGTGCCAGCGGAATACAGGGGGCGAGTGGCTACACCTTC. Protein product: CASGIQGASGYTF.

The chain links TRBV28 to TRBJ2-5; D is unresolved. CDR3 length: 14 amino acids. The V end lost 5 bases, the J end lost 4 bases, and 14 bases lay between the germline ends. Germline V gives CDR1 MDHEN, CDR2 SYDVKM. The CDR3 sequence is CASSRVGVPETQYF. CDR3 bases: TGTGCCAGCAGTCGCGTTGGGGTCCCAGAGACCCAGTACTTC.

The CDR3: CASSYGTGMNTEAFF. CDR3 bases: TGTGCCAGTAGCTATGGTACGGGGATGAACACTGAAGCTTTCTTT. The rearrangement joins TRBV19 to TRBJ1-1; D gene unclear. V lost 6 bases and J 0 bases, leaving 14 bases between the germline ends. The CDR3 sequence is 15 residues long. The germline gives CDR1 LNHDA, CDR2 SQIVND (reference sequence).

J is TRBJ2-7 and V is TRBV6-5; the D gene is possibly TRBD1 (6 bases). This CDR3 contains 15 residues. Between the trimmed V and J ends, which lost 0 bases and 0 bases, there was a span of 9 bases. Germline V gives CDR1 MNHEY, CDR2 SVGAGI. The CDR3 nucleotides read TGTGCCAGCAGTTACTCGACAGGTAGCTCCTACGAGCAGTACTTC. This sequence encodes CASSYSTGSSYEQYF.

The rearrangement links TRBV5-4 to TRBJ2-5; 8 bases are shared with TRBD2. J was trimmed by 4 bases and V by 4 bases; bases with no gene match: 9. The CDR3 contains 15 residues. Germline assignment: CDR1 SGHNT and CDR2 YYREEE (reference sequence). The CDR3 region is CASSPAGAPGETQYF. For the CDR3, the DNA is TGTGCCAGCAGCCCAGCGGGGGCCCCCGGAGAGACCCAGTACTTC.

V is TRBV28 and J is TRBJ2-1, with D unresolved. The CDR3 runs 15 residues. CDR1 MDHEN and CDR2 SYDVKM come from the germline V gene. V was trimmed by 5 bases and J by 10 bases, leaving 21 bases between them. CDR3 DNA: TGTGCCAGCAGTGGATCCGGGCCGCGATCTTGGGAGCAGTTCTTC. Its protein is CASSGSGPRSWEQFF.

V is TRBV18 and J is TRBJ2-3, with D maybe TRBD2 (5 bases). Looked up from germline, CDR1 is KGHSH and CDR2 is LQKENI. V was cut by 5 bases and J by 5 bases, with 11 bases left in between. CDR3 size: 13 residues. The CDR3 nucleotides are TGTGCCAGCTCAGGAAGAGGAGGAGATACGCAGTATTTT. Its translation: CASSGRGGDTQYF. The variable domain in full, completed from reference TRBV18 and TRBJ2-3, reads NAGVMQNPRHLVRRRGQEARLRCSPMKGHSHVYWYRQLPEEGLKFMVYLQKENIIDESGMPKERFSAEFPKEGPSILRIQQVVRGDSAAYFCASSGRGGDTQYFGPGTRLTVL.

CDR3 coding DNA: TGTGCCAGTAGTCCGGGACAGGGAGTGACTAATGAAAAACTGTTTTTT. Its protein product is CASSPGQGVTNEKLFF. The genes are TRBV19 and TRBJ1-4; 9 nucleotides align to TRBD1. The CDR3 loop spans 16 amino acids. The germline CDR1 and CDR2 sequences are LNHDA and SQIVND (reference sequence). V shed 5 bases and J 2 bases; nucleotides not matched to a gene: 6.

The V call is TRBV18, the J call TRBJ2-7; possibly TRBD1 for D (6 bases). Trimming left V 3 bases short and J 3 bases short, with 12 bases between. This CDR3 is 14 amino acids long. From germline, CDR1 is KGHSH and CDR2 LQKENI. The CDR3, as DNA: TGTGCCAGCTCACCTCTTACAGGGCGCTACGAGCAGTACTTC. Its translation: CASSPLTGRYEQYF.

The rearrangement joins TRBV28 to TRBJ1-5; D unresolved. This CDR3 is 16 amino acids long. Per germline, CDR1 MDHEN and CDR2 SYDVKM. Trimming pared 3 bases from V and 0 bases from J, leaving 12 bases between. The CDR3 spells CASSFEGFYSNQPQHF. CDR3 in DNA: TGTGCCAGCAGTTTTGAGGGATTTTATAGCAATCAGCCCCAGCATTTT.

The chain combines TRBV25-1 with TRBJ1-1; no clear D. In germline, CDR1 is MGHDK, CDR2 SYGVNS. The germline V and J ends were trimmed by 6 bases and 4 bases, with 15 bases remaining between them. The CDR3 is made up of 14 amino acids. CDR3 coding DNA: TGTGCCAGCAGCCAAGGAGGAGGGATCACTGAAGCTTTCTTT. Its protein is CASSQGGGITEAFF.

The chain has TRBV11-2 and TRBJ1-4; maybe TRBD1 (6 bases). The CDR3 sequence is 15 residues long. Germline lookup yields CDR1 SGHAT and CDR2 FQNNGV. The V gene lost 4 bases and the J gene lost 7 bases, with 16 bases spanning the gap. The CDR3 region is CASSSLGRGGEKLFF. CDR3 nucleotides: TGTGCCAGCAGCTCCCTGGGCAGGGGAGGTGAAAAACTGTTTTTT.

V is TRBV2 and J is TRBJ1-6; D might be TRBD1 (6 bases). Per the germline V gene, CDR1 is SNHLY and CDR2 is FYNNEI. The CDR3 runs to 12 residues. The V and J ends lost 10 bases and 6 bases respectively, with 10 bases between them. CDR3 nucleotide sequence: TGTGCCACCCGGACAGTTAATTCACCCCTCCACTTT. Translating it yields CATRTVNSPLHF.